Below are 29 T cell receptor beta chains sequenced from a single sample in a study of T cells in Graves' hyperthyroidism and ophthalmopathy. TCR beta CDR3 regions were amplified from RNA. HTBI primers were used for first-round RT-PCR of the TCR CDR3. TCRdb independently ran MiXCR on the multiplex PCR reads; one entry per CDR3 protein. This table has roughly 400,000 distinct CDR3 sequences, roughly 14% appearing once. Specimen: blood. The receptors were sampled from a woman between 18 and 30 years old with Graves' hyperthyroidism that later progressed to Graves' ophthalmopathy.

This clonotype appeared a few times. V and J are TRBV29-1 and TRBJ2-1; no clear D gene. Per germline, CDR1 SQVTM and CDR2 ANQGSEA. This CDR3 is 13 amino acids long. Between the trimmed V and J ends, which lost 3 bases and 3 bases, there was a span of 9 bases. For the CDR3, the DNA is TGCAGCGTTGACGTGACGGACTACAATGAGCAGTTCTTC. Protein product: CSVDVTDYNEQFF.

This clonotype occurred many times. The V call is TRBV28, the J call TRBJ1-4, with D possibly TRBD1 on 6 matching bases. CDR1 is MDHEN and CDR2 is SYDVKM in the germline V gene. The CDR3 spans 14 residues. Trimming left V 6 bases short and J 7 bases short, with 15 bases between. The CDR3 reads CASRTQGRGEKLFF. CDR3 DNA: TGTGCCAGCAGAACACAGGGAAGGGGTGAAAAACTGTTTTTT.

This clonotype came up many times. The chain carries TRBV20-1 and TRBJ1-5, with TRBD1 matching over 7 bases. This CDR3 is built from 14 residues. The V gene's germline CDR1 is DFQATT and CDR2 SNEGSKA (reference sequence). V shed 0 bases, J shed 7 bases, and the junction held 6 bases outside the gene matches. The CDR3 nucleotides read TGCAGTGCTAGAGAGAGAACAGGGGAGCAGCCCCAGCATTTT. This sequence encodes CSARERTGEQPQHF.

A few counts support this clonotype. The chain links TRBV3-1 to TRBJ2-1, with 9 bases matching TRBD1. V lost 0 bases to trimming and J lost 0 bases; unmatched junction nucleotides: 3. This CDR3 has 17 residues. Germline CDR1 LGHDT, CDR2 YNNKEL (reference sequence). The CDR3 bases are TGTGCCAGCAGCCAAGATCGGACAGGGGTCTCCTACAATGAGCAGTTCTTC. Residues: CASSQDRTGVSYNEQFF.

The chain uses TRBV9 and TRBJ2-7; TRBD1 matches 7 bases. Looked up from germline, CDR1 is SGDLS and CDR2 is YYNGEE. The CDR3 is 17 amino acids. With 0 bases clipped from V and 4 bases from J, the junction kept 13 bases outside the gene matches. CDR3 in DNA: TGTGCCAGCAGCGTAGATCATACAGGGGTTGGGCGGTACGAGCAGTACTTC. This encodes CASSVDHTGVGRYEQYF.

Concerning this clonotype itself: Being one base from a much bigger clone, this may be a read error. The chain employs TRBV30 and TRBJ2-5; D assignment may be TRBD1 or TRBD2 (5 bases each). V lost 2 bases, J lost 2 bases, and 12 bases lay in between. This CDR3 comprises 14 residues. From germline, CDR1 is GTSNPN and CDR2 SVGIG (reference sequence). The CDR3 loop reads CAWSTHGAQETQYF. The CDR3 DNA sequence: TGTGCCTGGAGTACACACGGGGCACAAGAGACCCAGTACTTC.

V usage is TRBV14 and J usage is TRBJ1-2, with TRBD1 matching over 7 bases. After removal of 0 bases from V and 5 bases from J, the junction contained 6 bases not matched to a gene. CDR1 and CDR2 from the germline V gene are SGHDN and FVKESK. The CDR3 sequence is 15 residues long. The CDR3: CASSQDHPRGYGYTF. CDR3 nucleotide sequence: TGTGCCAGCAGCCAAGATCATCCCAGGGGGTATGGCTACACCTTC.

This clonotype was seen a few times. A read error is likely, as this CDR3 ends without the conserved phenylalanine or tryptophan. The CDR3 DNA is TGTGCCAGCAGACAGGGAGGTACAGCGAACACTGAAGCTTTCCTT. Residues: CASRQGGTANTEAFL. J is TRBJ1-1 and V is TRBV12-3 or TRBV12-4, with D possibly matching TRBD1 (6 bases). V gave up 6 bases and J gave up 1 base, with 15 bases separating them. The CDR3 contains 15 residues.

V gene TRBV29-1 combines with J gene TRBJ2-6; weak D call: TRBD2 (5 bases). Trimming pared 0 bases from V and 0 bases from J, leaving 9 bases between. CDR1 SQVTM and CDR2 ANQGSEA come from the germline V gene. This CDR3 is built from 16 residues. CDR3 DNA: TGCAGCGTTGAAGAAGGAGGTCCCTCTGGGGCCAACGTCCTGACTTTC. The encoded protein is CSVEEGGPSGANVLTF.

This clonotype was counted ten times or more. The chain links TRBV28 to TRBJ2-3; D is ambiguous. The CDR3 spans 14 residues. Germline V gene data show CDR1 as MDHEN and CDR2 as SYDVKM. V was shortened by 3 bases and J by 3 bases, with 10 bases between the two germline ends. The CDR3 bases are TGTGCCAGCAGTTTCAAGGTGGGGACAGATACGCAGTATTTT. Translation gives CASSFKVGTDTQYF.

This clonotype was counted once. The rearrangement uses TRBV19 and TRBJ2-2; tentatively, D is TRBD2 (6 bases). This CDR3 spans 15 amino acids. Per germline, CDR1 LNHDA and CDR2 SQIVND (reference sequence). V lost 6 bases to trimming and J lost 9 bases, with 20 bases between them. The CDR3 reads CASSPLGLQARELFF. In nucleotides, the CDR3 is TGTGCCAGTAGCCCCCTGGGACTCCAGGCCCGGGAGCTGTTTTTT.

The table lists this clonotype with many counts. The genes are TRBV6-1 and TRBJ1-3, with D maybe TRBD1 (5 bases). The CDR3 runs to 15 residues. Germline-derived CDR1 and CDR2 are MNHNS and SASEGT. Trimming removed 7 bases at V and 3 bases at J, with 16 bases between. The CDR3 here is CASTPAGGSGNTIYF. CDR3 nucleotide sequence: TGTGCCAGCACCCCAGCCGGGGGAAGTGGAAACACCATATATTTT.

This clonotype was seen more than once but under ten times. The chain employs TRBV29-1 and TRBJ1-2; possible D gene TRBD1, 5 bases. Trimming took off 2 bases at V and 6 bases at J, with 10 bases between the two ends. Per the germline V gene, CDR1 is SQVTM and CDR2 is ANQGSEA. The CDR3 runs 12 residues. The DNA of the CDR3 is TGCAGCGTTGAACAGGGTACGCATGGCTACACCTTC. The encoded protein is CSVEQGTHGYTF.

The chain employs TRBV20-1 and TRBJ2-7, with TRBD2 identical over 11 bases. Trimming cost V 5 bases and J 3 bases; bases outside gene matches: 3. The length of the CDR3 is 13 residues. Germline V gene sequence: CDR1 DFQATT, CDR2 SNEGSKA (reference sequence). In DNA, the CDR3 is TGCAGTGCTTTCGGGACTAGCGGCTACGAGCAGTACTTC. This sequence encodes CSAFGTSGYEQYF.

This clonotype was detected ten times or more. The chain uses TRBV12-3 or TRBV12-4 and TRBJ2-1; no reliable D call. V dropped 3 bases and J dropped 6 bases, with 15 bases sitting between them. The CDR3 sequence is 15 residues long. The DNA for the CDR3 is TGTGCCAGCAGTTTCTTCCGGACGATTTTCAATGAGCAGTTCTTC. It specifies CASSFFRTIFNEQFF.

The chain employs TRBV5-1 and TRBJ2-7, with TRBD2 matching over 10 bases. V gave up 0 bases and J gave up 3 bases; unmatched junction bases: 9. CDR1 is SGHRS and CDR2 is YFSETQ in the germline V gene. This CDR3 has 17 residues. The DNA for the CDR3 is TGCGCCAGCAGCTTGGCGGCTAGCGGGAGTAGCATCTACGAGCAGTACTTC. This translates into CASSLAASGSSIYEQYF. Filled out from reference TRBV5-1 and TRBJ2-7, the complete variable domain reads KAGVTQTPRYLIKTRGQQVTLSCSPISGHRSVSWYQQTPGQGLQFLFEYFSETQRNKGNFPGRFSGRQFSNSRSEMNVSTLELGDSALYLCASSLAASGSSIYEQYFGPGTRLTVT.

This clonotype was observed a handful of times. The genes are TRBV3-1 and TRBJ2-7; 9 nucleotides align to TRBD2. The germline CDR1 and CDR2 sequences are LGHDT and YNNKEL (reference sequence). V trimming: 1 base; J trimming: 4 bases; junction bases outside the gene matches: 11. The CDR3 has 17 residues. The CDR3 coding sequence is TGTGCCAGCAGCCAAGGGGTTATGGCTAGCGGGACGTACGAGCAGTACTTC. This sequence encodes CASSQGVMASGTYEQYF.

This clonotype was observed many times. V is TRBV2 and J is TRBJ1-6; TRBD1 matches 7 bases. With V trimmed by 0 bases and J by 6 bases, 2 bases remained unmatched. Germline CDR1 reads SNHLY; CDR2 reads FYNNEI. CDR3 length: 15 residues. CDR3 sequence (DNA): TGTGCCAGCAGTGAAGCGGGACAGTCTAATTCACCCCTCCACTTT. Translated, it gives CASSEAGQSNSPLHF.

This clonotype was recorded at least ten times. The chain has TRBV28 and TRBJ1-6, with 9 positions matching TRBD1. Germline assignment: CDR1 MDHEN and CDR2 SYDVKM. V was pared by 5 bases and J by 2 bases, with 7 bases of the junction left unmatched. This CDR3 has 17 residues. The CDR3 nucleotides read TGTGCCAGCAGTCTACCGACAGGGGGACCCTATAATTCACCCCTCCACTTT. Translated, it gives CASSLPTGGPYNSPLHF.

This clonotype occurred a few times. One junction end does not reproduce the germline sequence, and a read error may be involved. The chain carries TRBV12-3 or TRBV12-4 and TRBJ2-2; D is perhaps TRBD2 (5 bases). The CDR3 runs to 14 residues. The CDR3 here is CAGRNGINTGELFF. CDR3 DNA: TGTGCCGGCAGGAACGGGATTAACACCGGGGAGCTGTTTTTT.

In its sample, this clonotype was seen many times. The chain carries TRBV2 and TRBJ1-6, with D perhaps matching TRBD1 (6 bases). Trimming removed 5 bases at V and 0 bases at J, with 11 bases between. CDR3 size: 16 residues. Per germline, CDR1 SNHLY and CDR2 FYNNEI. CDR3 sequence reads: CASSSQGNSYNSPLHF. The CDR3 bases are TGTGCCAGCAGTTCACAGGGAAACTCCTATAATTCACCCCTCCACTTT. Drawing the rest from reference TRBV2 and TRBJ1-6, the complete variable domain is EPEVTQTPSHQVTQMGQEVILRCVPISNHLYFYWYRQILGQKVEFLVSFYNNEISEKSEIFDDQFSVERPDGSNFTLKIRSTKLEDSAMYFCASSSQGNSYNSPLHFGNGTRLTVT.

This clonotype was detected ten times or more. This chain uses TRBV20-1 with TRBJ2-5; the D is unclear. The germline V and J ends were trimmed by 2 bases and 4 bases, with 20 bases remaining between them. From germline, CDR1 is DFQATT and CDR2 SNEGSKA (reference sequence). The CDR3 length is 16 residues. The DNA of the CDR3 is TGCAGTGCTAGACAGGCACGAACGGGCTTACGAGAGACCCAGTACTTC. It translates to CSARQARTGLRETQYF.

The rearrangement uses TRBV5-1 and TRBJ2-3, with TRBD2 matching over 9 bases. The CDR3 length is 17 residues. Trimming took 1 base from V and 5 from J; bases not matched to a gene: 11. Germline CDR1 is SGHRS and CDR2 is YFSETQ. Here the CDR3 reads CASSLLWREGHKDTQYF. CDR3 DNA: TGCGCCAGCAGCTTGCTGTGGCGGGAGGGCCATAAAGATACGCAGTATTTT.

This clonotype was recorded at least ten times. The CDR3 region is CSARRLAGGNCTDTQYF. The CDR3 coding sequence is TGCAGTGCTAGACGGCTAGCGGGAGGCAATTGCACAGATACGCAGTATTTT. V is TRBV20-1 and J is TRBJ2-3, with 11 bases identical to TRBD2. V was pared by 2 bases and J by 1 base, with 8 bases of the junction left unmatched. CDR1 DFQATT and CDR2 SNEGSKA come from the germline V gene (reference sequence). This CDR3 region has 17 residues.

This clonotype was seen a handful of times. The chain is built from TRBV29-1 and TRBJ2-1; D gene unclear. Germline lookup yields CDR1 SQVTM and CDR2 ANQGSEA. Trimming stripped 4 bases from V and 5 bases from J, with 9 bases between. This CDR3 contains 12 residues. Here the CDR3 DNA reads TGCAGCGTTGTCCCCCAAAACAATGAGCAGTTCTTC. The encoded protein is CSVVPQNNEQFF.

This clonotype showed up many times. This chain uses TRBV7-9 with TRBJ1-5, with 7 nucleotides matching TRBD1. The V gene's germline CDR1 is SEHNR and CDR2 FQNEAQ (reference sequence). This CDR3 region has 14 residues. V was pared by 2 bases and J by 3 bases, with 1 base of the junction left unmatched. In DNA form, the CDR3 reads TGTGCCAGCAGCTTACAGGGGGACAATCAGCCCCAGCATTTT. Protein: CASSLQGDNQPQHF. The whole variable domain, remainder taken from reference TRBV7-9 and TRBJ1-5, is DTGVSQNPRHKITKRGQNVTFRCDPISEHNRLYWYRQTLGQGPEFLTYFQNEAQLEKSRLLSDRFSAERPKGSFSTLEIQRTEQGDSAMYLCASSLQGDNQPQHFGDGTRLSIL.

V and J are TRBV27 and TRBJ1-5; no definite D call. The germline V and J ends were trimmed by 1 base and 4 bases, with 11 bases remaining between them. There are 15 residues in the CDR3. Per the germline V gene, CDR1 is MNHEY and CDR2 is SMNVEV (reference sequence). CDR3 sequence: CASSLLSLGNQPQHF. CDR3 coding DNA: TGTGCCAGCAGTTTATTGAGTCTGGGGAATCAGCCCCAGCATTTT.

This clonotype was observed many times. The chain recombines TRBV27 with TRBJ1-4; maybe TRBD1 (6 bases). V lost 5 bases and J lost 8, with 33 bases in between. CDR1 and CDR2 from the germline V gene are MNHEY and SMNVEV (reference sequence). The CDR3 is made up of 20 amino acids. This chain's CDR3 is CASSPIGLEANRVGREKLFF. In DNA form, the CDR3 reads TGTGCCAGCAGTCCAATTGGCCTAGAAGCGAACAGGGTCGGGAGAGAAAAACTGTTTTTT.

This clonotype was recorded many times. V usage is TRBV20-1 and J usage is TRBJ2-1, with 7 nucleotides matching TRBD2. The germline gives CDR1 DFQATT, CDR2 SNEGSKA (reference sequence). The V gene end was trimmed by 6 bases and the J gene end by 8 bases; junction bases not matched to a gene: 10. CDR3 length: 13 residues. The chain's CDR3 is CSAPWEGRDEQFF. Written as DNA, the CDR3 is TGCAGTGCCCCCTGGGAGGGCCGTGATGAGCAGTTCTTC.